This TCR beta chain was sequenced in a study of OX40 agonist ivuxolimab in advanced cancers. Turning to the study itself: Patients receiving dose escalation had hepatocellular carcinoma, melanoma, renal cell or head and neck cancer.

Clones were sequenced by immunoSEQ multiplex PCR, and TCRdb holds only the in-frame ones, with some missing. Here the sample spans tens of thousands of clones, under 90% being singletons. V lost 9 bases and J lost 3, with 12 bases in between. The CDR3 has 13 residues. CDR1 and CDR2 (germline): SGHRS, YFSETQ. The chain combines TRBV5-1 with TRBJ2-2; D not resolved. Sequences were derived from CD4+ or CD8+ T cells sorted from blood, sampled in a trial of the OX40 agonist ivuxolimab. This TCR was recovered from an adult with an advanced solid tumor such as melanoma, head and neck, liver or kidney cancer. In DNA form, the CDR3 reads TGCGCCAATAGACAAGGGTACACCGGGGAGCTGTTTTTT. Translation: CANRQGYTGELFF.